This TCR beta chain was sequenced in a study of blood T cells in healthy people across ages. Turning to the study itself: Template switching captured about one barcoded beta molecule per two T cells.

From germline, CDR1 is MNHEY and CDR2 SVGAGI. The CDR3 length is 15 residues. Unmatched junction bases numbered 11, after V lost 7 bases and J lost 6 bases. The table lists this clonotype with a count of one. Primers used in a second PCR of roughly 6 to 12 cycles were a sample-barcoded 5' primer and a J-beta primer mix. A template-switch adaptor with 12 random nucleotides tagged each cDNA molecule. TCRdb re-derived calls from the 5' RACE reads in MiXCR, one entry per CDR3 protein. The sample lists approximately 1.5 million distinct CDR3 sequences; 30% to 35% were seen once. Sequencing used blood. The receptor was derived from a woman aged 25-40 years in good health. J is TRBJ2-1 and V is TRBV6-5, with TRBD2 matching over 8 bases. In DNA form, the CDR3 reads TGTGCCAGCACCAAAGAAGCGGGGGTCGGCAATGAGCAGTTCTTC. As protein: CASTKEAGVGNEQFF.